This T cell receptor (beta chain) was observed in a study of a mutant IDH1 vaccine in newly diagnosed glioma (dated by TCRdb to the early 2020s). Broadly, across the study: Vaccination began 4-6 weeks after radiotherapy alone, or alongside temozolomide cycles in the chemotherapy-containing groups. Visit V12 was the week-35 safety follow-up and visit V13 was the week-47 end of study. Prior to enrollment, patients had been given standard therapy consisting of radiotherapy alone, temozolomide alone, or radiochemotherapy with temozolomide, with the combination given to most patients. Peripheral blood was drawn at six visits: V03 (baseline), V05, V07, V10, V12 and V13. Of the approximately 29 treated patients, around 62% were male and around 40% were female, and a mean age of approximately 40 years was recorded. Longitudinal TCRB deep sequencing was done for some 25 treated patients, wherever samples were available for exploratory analyses. Overall study outcomes, separate from this receptor: Availability determined which PBMC samples were chosen for TCRB deep sequencing. The authors stated that sample limitations prevented analyses of patient blood samples from being reproduced. Pseudoprogression seemed to be unrelated to changes in the top peripheral T cell clonotypes found by TCRB sequencing. Across multiple MHC alleles, vaccine-induced immune responses were seen in more than 90% of patients.

Library generation was performed with the immunoSEQ multiplex PCR assay. Rearranged TCR beta chain sequences were amplified with the hsTCRB Kit following the manufacturer's protocol. Sequencing of TCRB libraries was carried out on an Illumina MiSeq. The authors processed their data as follows. The proprietary platform of the kit vendor was used for demultiplexing, trimming and gene mapping. The table comes from immuneACCESS by way of TCRdb, which keeps in-frame sequences with V and J called. Part of the clones is missing from these tables; in studies checked, under half for an unresolved V gene and the rest for unknown reasons. V, J and clone size are taken as reported in that table, and D and trimming were inferred from the DNA itself. A total of about 26,000 clones appear in this sample, 75% to 90% of them only once. Roughly a third of the sample is taken by the ten largest. Details on this clone: No antigen is known for it. No clone much larger than this one lies a single base away; base qualities are absent.

For CDR1 and CDR2, the germline V gene lists SGHTA and FQGNSA. V is clipped by 5 bases and J by 6 bases, and the sequence between their germline boundaries is 13 bases long. CDR3 length: 14 amino acids, cysteine to phenylalanine. Left in the record is the CDR3 DNA by itself, 42 bases read in frame from the first base. The time point label here, explained by the study, means: week 35, safety follow-up. Every vaccine dose consisted of 300 ug of a 20-mer mutant IDH1 peptide in Montanide, administered subcutaneously together with topical imiquimod. Patients were given eight vaccinations, in weeks 1, 3, 5, 7, 11, 15, 19 and 23, which matched visits V03 through V10. The donors had newly diagnosed IDH1-mutant astrocytomas of WHO grade 3 or 4 that showed loss of nuclear ATRX. The samples were drawn from NOA16, a multicentre, single-arm, open-label phase I trial in Germany that tested a mutant IDH1 peptide vaccine in humans for the first time. Genomic DNA for TCRB sequencing was extracted from EDTA blood using the DNeasy Blood and Tissue Kit.

The receptor was derived from a man aged 25-45 years with glioma. Recombination joined TRBV7-2 with TRBJ1-4; a tentative D match to TRBD1 spans 6 bases. Material: PBMCs, obtained from a glioma patient whose treatment included an IDH1 peptide vaccine. The nucleotides are TGTGCCAGCAGCCGGGGGGGCTCCTATGAAAAACTGTTTTTT. This encodes CASSRGGSYEKLFF.